The 14 T cell receptor beta chains given below trace back to one sample, sequenced in a study of T cell responses to AZD1222 COVID-19 vaccine. Using immunoSEQ multiplex PCR, the repertoire was profiled, and TCRdb retains in-frame clones only, with some absent. The sample shows under 150,000 clones, approximately 90% of them seen only once. The sequencing here drew on peripheral blood, taken 28 days after the second AZD1222 dose. Receptor source: an adult who received the AZD1222 COVID-19 vaccine.

The chain is built from TRBV19 and TRBJ2-1; D unclear. Germline CDR1 reads LNHDA; CDR2 reads SQIVND (reference sequence). This CDR3 has 15 amino acids. Trimming took 1 base from V and 3 from J, leaving 10 bases between them. The CDR3 sequence: CASSIGVLLYNEQFF. As DNA, the CDR3 is TGTGCCAGTAGTATAGGCGTGTTACTCTACAATGAGCAGTTCTTC.

The V call is TRBV27, the J call TRBJ1-6; TRBD1 matches at 7 bases. The germline gives CDR1 MNHEY, CDR2 SMNVEV (reference sequence). This CDR3 spans 14 amino acids. Germline trimming cut 8 bases from V and 4 bases from J; bases unmatched to any gene: 5. CDR3 amino acids: CASAPGQYNSPLHF. Here the CDR3 DNA reads TGTGCCAGCGCCCCGGGACAGTATAATTCACCCCTCCACTTT.

The rearrangement uses TRBV18 and TRBJ1-6; unclear D gene. The CDR3 is 15 amino acids. Per the germline V gene, CDR1 is KGHSH and CDR2 is LQKENI. The V and J ends lost 0 bases and 9 bases respectively, with 12 bases between them. CDR3 sequence (DNA): TGTGCCAGCTCACCACCCGACATCTCGACTTCACCCCTCCACTTT. It yields the protein CASSPPDISTSPLHF.

The V call is TRBV6-5, the J call TRBJ1-1; 7 positions match TRBD1. V lost 4 bases and J lost 1; bases outside the gene matches: 3. CDR1 MNHEY and CDR2 SVGAGI come from the germline V gene. This CDR3 is 14 amino acids long. CDR3 region: CASSWDSTNTEAFF. Here the CDR3 DNA reads TGTGCCAGCAGTTGGGACAGCACGAACACTGAAGCTTTCTTT.

As concerns this clone: Other DNA sequences in the same sample also yield this CDR3. V and J are TRBV19 and TRBJ1-1; D gene unclear. The CDR3 is 12 amino acids. Trimming pared 6 bases from V and 4 bases from J, leaving 9 bases between. CDR1 LNHDA and CDR2 SQIVND come from the germline V gene (reference sequence). The CDR3 sequence is CASSRRGTEAFF. DNA of the CDR3: TGTGCCAGTAGCCGCCGGGGCACTGAAGCTTTCTTT.

In this sample, this clone turned up once. The chain is built from TRBV5-4 and TRBJ2-2, with 9 positions matching TRBD2. CDR3 size: 16 residues. Germline assignment: CDR1 SGHNT and CDR2 YYREEE (reference sequence). The junction had 9 bases not matched to a gene; V was cut back by 5 bases and J by 4 bases. The CDR3 reads CASRPLAGSGTGELFF. For the CDR3, the DNA is TGTGCCAGCAGACCTCTAGCGGGGAGTGGCACCGGGGAGCTGTTTTTT. Full variable domain (outside the CDR3, taken from reference TRBV5-4 and TRBJ2-2): ETGVTQSPTHLIKTRGQQVTLRCSSQSGHNTVSWYQQALGQGPQFIFQYYREEENGRGNFPPRFSGLQFPNYSSELNVNALELDDSALYLCASRPLAGSGTGELFFGEGSRLTVL.

V and J are TRBV6-5 and TRBJ1-2; 10 positions agree with TRBD1. CDR1 and CDR2 (germline): MNHEY, SVGAGI. This CDR3 has 15 amino acids. V trimming: 0 bases; J trimming: 4 bases; junction bases outside the gene matches: 2. CDR3 in DNA: TGTGCCAGCAGTTACTCGACAGGGGGCAGCTATGGCTACACCTTC. Residues: CASSYSTGGSYGYTF.

This chain uses TRBV25-1 with TRBJ1-4; D perhaps matches TRBD1 (6 bases). The germline V gene has CDR1 MGHDK and CDR2 SYGVNS. With 4 bases removed from V and 4 bases from J, the gap between germline ends came to 10 bases. The CDR3 is made up of 14 amino acids. CDR3 in DNA: TGTGCCAGCAGTGCACAGGGTCATAATGAAAAACTGTTTTTT. Translation: CASSAQGHNEKLFF.

V and J are TRBV5-1 and TRBJ2-2; 8 bases line up with TRBD1. Germline CDR1 is SGHRS and CDR2 is YFSETQ. The CDR3 has 17 residues. The trim removed 4 bases at V and 4 bases at J, leaving 12 bases unmatched. This chain's CDR3 is CASSIVPQGARTGELFF. The CDR3 region has the DNA TGCGCCAGCAGCATTGTCCCGCAGGGGGCTCGCACCGGGGAGCTGTTTTTT.

V and J are TRBV9 and TRBJ2-1, with D uncertain. From germline, CDR1 is SGDLS and CDR2 YYNGEE. The CDR3 is 9 amino acids. Trimming took off 5 bases at V and 13 bases at J, with 7 bases between the two ends. In DNA, the CDR3 is TGTGCCAGCAGTCGGCGTCAGTTCTTC. Translating gives CASSRRQFF.

V gene TRBV4-2 combines with J gene TRBJ1-2; perhaps TRBD1 as D (5 bases). The germline V gene encodes CDR1 LGHNA and CDR2 YNFKEQ. Between the trimmed V and J ends, which lost 5 bases and 3 bases, there was a span of 7 bases. The CDR3 totals 12 residues. The CDR3 DNA reads as TGTGCCAGCAGCGGGGGGGACTATGGCTACACCTTC. It specifies CASSGGDYGYTF.

The V gene is TRBV6-5, the J gene TRBJ1-2; D call uncertain. CDR3 length equals 13 residues. The V and J ends lost 0 bases and 8 bases respectively, with 10 bases between them. Germline-derived CDR1 and CDR2 are MNHEY and SVGAGI. The CDR3 here is CASSYSPEVGYTF. CDR3 in DNA: TGTGCCAGCAGTTACTCCCCGGAAGTCGGCTACACCTTC.

The chain couples TRBV11-2 to TRBJ2-1; 12 bases are shared with TRBD2. The germline CDR1 and CDR2 sequences are SGHAT and FQNNGV. The CDR3 runs 17 residues. Trimming cost V 1 base and J 9 bases; bases outside gene matches: 10. The CDR3 nucleotides are TGTGCCAGCAGCTTAGCTCAGACTAGCGGGGGATACGGTGAGCAGTTCTTC. It translates to CASSLAQTSGGYGEQFF. Full variable domain (missing parts from reference TRBV11-2 and TRBJ2-1): EAGVAQSPRYKIIEKRQSVAFWCNPISGHATLYWYQQILGQGPKLLIQFQNNGVVDDSQLPKDRFSAERLKGVDSTLKIQPAKLEDSAVYLCASSLAQTSGGYGEQFFGPGTRLTVL.

The chain uses TRBV19 and TRBJ1-6, with D possibly TRBD1 on 6 matching bases. This CDR3 contains 13 residues. The V end was cut by 9 bases, the J end by 7 bases, with 13 bases between. In germline, CDR1 is LNHDA, CDR2 SQIVND (reference sequence). CDR3 nucleotides: TGTGCCAGCATGGACAGCAGAAATTCACCCCTCCACTTT. Translating gives CASMDSRNSPLHF.